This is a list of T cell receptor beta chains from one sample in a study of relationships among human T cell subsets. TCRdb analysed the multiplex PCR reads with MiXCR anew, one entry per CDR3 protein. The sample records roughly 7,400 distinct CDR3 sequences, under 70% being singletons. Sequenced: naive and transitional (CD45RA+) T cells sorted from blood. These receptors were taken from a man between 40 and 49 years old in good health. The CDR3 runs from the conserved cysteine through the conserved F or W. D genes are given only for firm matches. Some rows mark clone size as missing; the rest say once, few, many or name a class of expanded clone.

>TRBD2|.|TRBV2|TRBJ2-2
CASRGLAGSANTGELFF
TGTGCCAGCAGGGGACTAGCGGGGAGCGCGAACACCGGGGAGCTGTTTTTT
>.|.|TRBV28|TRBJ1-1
CASSAGTMNTEAFF
TGTGCCAGCAGTGCAGGGACCATGAACACTGAAGCTTTCTTT
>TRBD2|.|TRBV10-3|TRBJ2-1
CAISESGSGRMDEQFF
TGTGCCATCAGTGAGTCGGGTAGCGGGAGGATGGATGAGCAGTTCTTC
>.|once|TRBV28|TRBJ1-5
CASSLDGRNQPQHF
TGTGCCAGCAGTTTAGACGGACGCAATCAGCCCCAGCATTTT
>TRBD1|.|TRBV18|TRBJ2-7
CASSPDRLRYEQYF
TGTGCCAGCTCACCGGACAGGTTGAGGTACGAGCAGTACTTC
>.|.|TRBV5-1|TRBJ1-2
CASSLEGGYGYTF
TGCGCCAGCAGCTTGGAGGGCGGCTATGGCTACACCTTC
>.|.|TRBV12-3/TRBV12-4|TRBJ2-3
CASSFSRGHTDTQYF
TGTGCCAGCAGTTTTTCGCGGGGCCACACAGATACGCAGTATTTT
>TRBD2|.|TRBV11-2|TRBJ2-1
CASSLEFGLADNEQFF
TGTGCCAGCAGCTTAGAATTTGGACTAGCGGACAATGAGCAGTTCTTC
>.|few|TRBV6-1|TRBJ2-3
CASSPLGLRSQYF
TGTGCCAGCAGTCCGTTGGGACTTCGATCGCAGTATTTT
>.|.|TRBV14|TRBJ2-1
CASSQEQAYNEQFF
TGTGCCAGCAGCCAAGAACAGGCGTACAATGAGCAGTTCTTC
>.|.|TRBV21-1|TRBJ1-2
CASSIKTSNYGYTF
TGTGCCAGCAGCATAAAGACATCTAACTATGGCTACACCTTC
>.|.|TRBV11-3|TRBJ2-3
CASSLGGAGSSDTQYF
TGTGCCAGCAGCTTGGGTGGGGCCGGGAGCTCAGATACGCAGTATTTT
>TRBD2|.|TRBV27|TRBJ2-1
CASSPSGSYNEQFF
TGTGCCAGCAGTCCTAGCGGGAGCTACAATGAGCAGTTCTTC
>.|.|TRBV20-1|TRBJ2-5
CSARAALETQYF
TGCAGTGCTAGAGCCGCCCTCGAGACCCAGTACTTC
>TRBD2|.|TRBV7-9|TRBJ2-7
CASSTGLAGGPNSYEQYF
TGTGCCAGCAGCACAGGACTAGCGGGAGGACCAAACTCCTACGAGCAGTACTTC
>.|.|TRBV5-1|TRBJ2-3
CASRGAERGTDTQYF
TGCGCCAGCCGAGGGGCGGAGAGGGGCACAGATACGCAGTATTTT
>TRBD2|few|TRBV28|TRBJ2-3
CASSLGASGSSSTDTQYF
TGTGCCAGCAGTTTAGGGGCTAGCGGGAGCTCTAGCACAGATACGCAGTATTTT
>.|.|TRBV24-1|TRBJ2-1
CATSDFGSYNEQFF
TGTGCCACCAGTGATTTCGGGTCCTACAACGAGCAGTTCTTC
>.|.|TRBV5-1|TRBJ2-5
CASSRDRGETQYF
TGCGCCAGCAGCCGCGACAGAGGAGAGACCCAGTACTTC
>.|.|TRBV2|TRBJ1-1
CASRGTRMNTEAFF
TGTGCCAGCAGGGGGACACGGATGAACACTGAAGCTTTCTTT
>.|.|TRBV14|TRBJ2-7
CASSHNRGDEQYF
TGTGCCAGCAGCCACAATAGGGGGGACGAGCAGTACTTC
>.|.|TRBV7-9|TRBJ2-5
CASSLKVARLETQYF
TGTGCCAGCAGCTTAAAGGTCGCGAGGTTGGAGACCCAGTACTTC
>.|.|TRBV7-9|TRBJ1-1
CASTGNTEAFF
TGTGCCAGTACAGGAAACACTGAAGCTTTCTTT
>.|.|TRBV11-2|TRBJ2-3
CASSLGWVADTQYF
TGTGCCAGCAGCTTAGGGTGGGTTGCAGATACGCAGTATTTT
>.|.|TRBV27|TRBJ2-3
CASSLSWGVITDTQYF
TGTGCCAGCAGCCTTTCTTGGGGGGTAATCACAGATACGCAGTATTTT
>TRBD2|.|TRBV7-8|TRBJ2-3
CASSLYGLAGETDTQYF
TGTGCCAGCAGCTTATACGGACTAGCGGGAGAGACAGATACGCAGTATTTT
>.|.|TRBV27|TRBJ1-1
CASSLLTGTEAFF
TGTGCCAGCAGTCTCCTAACCGGGACTGAAGCTTTCTTT
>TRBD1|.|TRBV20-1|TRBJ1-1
CSAPDRGRTEAFF
TGCAGTGCACCGGACAGGGGGCGGACTGAAGCTTTCTTT
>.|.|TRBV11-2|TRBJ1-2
CASSLGGGVYGYTF
TGTGCCAGCAGCTTGGGCGGAGGGGTCTATGGCTACACCTTC
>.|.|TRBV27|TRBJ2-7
CASSPKWGREQYF
TGTGCCAGCAGCCCTAAATGGGGGCGAGAGCAGTACTTC
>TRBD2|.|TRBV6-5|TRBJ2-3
CASSWGPRLAADTQYF
TGTGCCAGCAGTTGGGGTCCCCGGCTAGCGGCAGATACGCAGTATTTT
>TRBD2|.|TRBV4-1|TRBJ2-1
CASSQVVGRVSGYNEQFF
TGCGCCAGCAGCCAAGTTGTCGGGAGGGTATCGGGTTACAATGAGCAGTTCTTC
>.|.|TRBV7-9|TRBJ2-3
CASSFGGPDTQYF
TGTGCCAGCAGCTTTGGAGGTCCAGATACGCAGTATTTT
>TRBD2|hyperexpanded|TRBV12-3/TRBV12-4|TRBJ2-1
CASTLGGLIYNEQFF
TGTGCCAGCACCCTCGGGGGGTTGATCTACAATGAGCAGTTCTTC
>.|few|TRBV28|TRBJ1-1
CASSLPPTEAFF
TGTGCCAGCAGTTTACCCCCCACTGAAGCTTTCTTT
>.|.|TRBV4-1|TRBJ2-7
CASSQVTGSYEQYF
TGCGCCAGCAGCCAAGTTACGGGCTCCTACGAGCAGTACTTC
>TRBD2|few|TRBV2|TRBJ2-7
CASSVLGRDYEQYF
TGTGCCAGCAGTGTTTTAGGGAGGGATTACGAGCAGTACTTC
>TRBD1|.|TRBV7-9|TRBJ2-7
CASSDSRGLASYEQYF
TGTGCCAGCAGTGACTCGAGGGGGCTGGCCTCCTACGAGCAGTACTTC
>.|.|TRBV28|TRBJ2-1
CASSLGGHKDNEQFF
TGTGCCAGCAGTTTAGGCGGACACAAAGACAATGAGCAGTTCTTC
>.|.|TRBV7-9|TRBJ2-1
CASSLVHIEQFF
TGTGCCAGCAGCTTAGTACACATTGAGCAGTTCTTC
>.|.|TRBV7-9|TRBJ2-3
CASSAPRDITTDTQYF
TGTGCCAGCAGCGCCCCCCGGGACATTACCACAGATACGCAGTATTTT
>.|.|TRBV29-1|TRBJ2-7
CSVDAGTEYEQYF
TGCAGCGTTGATGCCGGCACAGAATACGAGCAGTACTTC
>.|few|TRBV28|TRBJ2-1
CASSAGLERGRITYNEQFF
TGTGCCAGCAGTGCGGGACTCGAAAGGGGGAGAATAACCTACAATGAGCAGTTCTTC
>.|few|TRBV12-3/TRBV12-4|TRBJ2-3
CASSLRGTQYF
TGTGCCAGCAGTTTAAGGGGTACGCAGTATTTT
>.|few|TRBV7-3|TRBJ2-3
CASSSPDLTDTQYF
TGTGCCAGCAGCTCCCCGGACCTAACAGATACGCAGTATTTT
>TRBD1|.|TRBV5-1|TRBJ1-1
CASSLTGGNTEAFF
TGCGCCAGCAGCTTGACAGGGGGGAACACTGAAGCTTTCTTT
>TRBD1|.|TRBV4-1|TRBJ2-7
CASSRGTGTYEQYF
TGCGCCAGCAGCCGCGGGACAGGGACCTACGAGCAGTACTTC
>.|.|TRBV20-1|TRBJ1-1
CSARYRSGTEAFF
TGCAGTGCTAGGTACAGGTCCGGCACTGAAGCTTTCTTT
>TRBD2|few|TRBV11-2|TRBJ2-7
CASSSLTSSEQYF
TGTGCCAGCAGCTCCCTGACTAGCTCCGAGCAGTACTTC
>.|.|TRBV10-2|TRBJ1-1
CASVEGGTEAFF
TGCGCCAGCGTCGAGGGGGGAACTGAAGCTTTCTTT
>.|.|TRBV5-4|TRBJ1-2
CASSPGRAEGYTF
TGTGCCAGCAGTCCCGGACGGGCTGAGGGCTACACCTTC
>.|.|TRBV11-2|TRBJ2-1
CASSSTIYEQFF
TGTGCCAGCAGCTCCACCATATATGAGCAGTTCTTC
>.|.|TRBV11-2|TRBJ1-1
CASSLLLGWDTEAFF
TGTGCCAGCAGCTTACTTCTGGGATGGGACACTGAAGCTTTCTTT
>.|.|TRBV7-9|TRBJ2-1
CATSRAVRSNEQFF
TGTGCCACCAGCAGAGCGGTCAGATCCAATGAGCAGTTCTTC
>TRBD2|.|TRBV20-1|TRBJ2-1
CSARGSGRPEQFF
TGCAGTGCCAGGGGTAGCGGGAGGCCTGAGCAGTTCTTC
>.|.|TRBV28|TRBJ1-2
CASSFQGGRYGYTF
TGTGCCAGCAGTTTCCAGGGAGGCCGTTATGGCTACACCTTC